The present T cell receptor beta chain was sequenced within a study of blood T cells in healthy people across ages. General study points: TCR beta diversity tracked closely with naive T cell percentage. Older age coincided with a roughly linear decline in TCR beta diversity per million T cells.

The second PCR ran about 6 to 12 cycles with a sample-barcoded 5' primer and J-beta primers. A template-switch adaptor containing 12 random nucleotides labeled each cDNA molecule. A single record per CDR3 protein comes from TCRdb applying MiXCR to the 5' RACE reads. Among around 1,500,000 distinct CDR3 sequences listed, about 28% were seen once. The sample, about 10 milliliters of peripheral blood, was drawn from each donor. On this clonotype itself: Its antigen is not known. Possible read error: a much larger clone is one base away.

Germline V gene sequence: CDR1 SQVTM, CDR2 ANQGSEA. This CDR3 comprises 17 residues. The clonotype comes from a woman aged 30 to 39 in good health. Sequencing was carried out using blood. The V gene is TRBV29-1, the J gene TRBJ1-2; D is unclear. The CDR3 protein is CGVGRAEDGPLGYGYTF. The CDR3 DNA is TGCGGCGTTGGAAGAGCCGAGGACGGACCGCTAGGCTATGGCTACACCTTC. The full variable domain, in which reference TRBV29-1 and TRBJ1-2 provide the parts outside the CDR3, is SAVISQKPSRDICQRGTSLTIQCQVDSQVTMMFWYRQQPGQSLTLIATANQGSEATYESGFVIDKFPISRPNLTFSTLTVSNMSPEDSSIYLCGVGRAEDGPLGYGYTFGSGTRLTVV.